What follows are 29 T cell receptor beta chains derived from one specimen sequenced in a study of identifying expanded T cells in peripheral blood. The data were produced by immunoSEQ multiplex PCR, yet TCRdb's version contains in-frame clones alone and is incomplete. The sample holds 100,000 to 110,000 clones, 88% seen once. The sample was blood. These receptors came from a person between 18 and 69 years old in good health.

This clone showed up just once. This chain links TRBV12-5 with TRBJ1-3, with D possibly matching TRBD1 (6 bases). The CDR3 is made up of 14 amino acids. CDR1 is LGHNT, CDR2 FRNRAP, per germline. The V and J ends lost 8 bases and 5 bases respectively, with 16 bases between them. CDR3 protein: CASQTTGARNTIYF. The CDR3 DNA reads TGTGCTAGTCAGACAACGGGGGCTCGAAACACCATATATTTT.

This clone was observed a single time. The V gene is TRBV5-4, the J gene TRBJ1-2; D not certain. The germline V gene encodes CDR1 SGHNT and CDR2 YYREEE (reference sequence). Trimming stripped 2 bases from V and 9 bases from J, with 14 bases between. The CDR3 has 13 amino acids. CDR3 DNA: TGTGCCAGCAGCTTTCCTGGTACTGATAGCTACACCTTC. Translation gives CASSFPGTDSYTF.

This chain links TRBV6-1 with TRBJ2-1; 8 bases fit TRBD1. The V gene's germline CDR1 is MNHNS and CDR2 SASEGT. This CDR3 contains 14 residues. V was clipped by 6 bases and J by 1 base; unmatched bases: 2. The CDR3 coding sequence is TGTGCCAGCAGCTACAGGGGGTCCTACAATGAGCAGTTCTTC. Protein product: CASSYRGSYNEQFF.

Written as DNA, the CDR3 is TGTGCCAGCAGTGAAGCGAGACAGGGTTATGGCTACACCTTC. This encodes CASSEARQGYGYTF. The V call is TRBV2, the J call TRBJ1-2; 7 bases agree with TRBD1. The CDR3 runs 14 residues. V dropped 0 bases and J dropped 5; count of bases not matched to a gene: 3. The V gene's germline CDR1 is SNHLY and CDR2 FYNNEI.

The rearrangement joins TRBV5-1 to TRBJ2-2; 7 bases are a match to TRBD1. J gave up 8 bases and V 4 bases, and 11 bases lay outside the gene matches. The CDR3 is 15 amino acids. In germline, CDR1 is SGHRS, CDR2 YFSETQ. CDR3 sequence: CASSPRQGVTGELFF. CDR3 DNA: TGCGCCAGCAGCCCCCGACAGGGTGTGACTGGGGAGCTGTTTTTT.

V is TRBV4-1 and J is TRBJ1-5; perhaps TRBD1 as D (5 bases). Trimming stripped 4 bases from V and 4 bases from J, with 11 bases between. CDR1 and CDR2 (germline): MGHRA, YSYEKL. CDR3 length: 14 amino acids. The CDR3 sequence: CASSLRQTNQPQHF. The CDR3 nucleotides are TGCGCCAGCAGCCTAAGACAGACTAATCAGCCCCAGCATTTT.

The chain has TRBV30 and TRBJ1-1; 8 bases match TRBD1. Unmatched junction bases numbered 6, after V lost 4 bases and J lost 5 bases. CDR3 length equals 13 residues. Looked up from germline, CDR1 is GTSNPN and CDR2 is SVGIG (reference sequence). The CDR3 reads CAWMRDRRTEAFF. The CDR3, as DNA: TGTGCCTGGATGCGGGACAGGAGAACTGAAGCTTTCTTT. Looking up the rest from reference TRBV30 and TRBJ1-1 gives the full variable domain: SQTIHQWPATLVQPVGSPLSLECTVEGTSNPNLYWYRQAAGRGLQLLFYSVGIGQISSEVPQNLSASRPQDRQFILSSKKLLLSDSGFYLCAWMRDRRTEAFFGQGTRLTVV.

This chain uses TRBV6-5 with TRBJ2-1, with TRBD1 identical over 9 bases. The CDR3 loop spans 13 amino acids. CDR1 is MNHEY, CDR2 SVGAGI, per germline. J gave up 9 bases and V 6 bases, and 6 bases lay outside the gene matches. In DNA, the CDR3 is TGTGCCAGCAGCGGACAGGGGTTTGGTGAGCAGTTCTTC. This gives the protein CASSGQGFGEQFF.

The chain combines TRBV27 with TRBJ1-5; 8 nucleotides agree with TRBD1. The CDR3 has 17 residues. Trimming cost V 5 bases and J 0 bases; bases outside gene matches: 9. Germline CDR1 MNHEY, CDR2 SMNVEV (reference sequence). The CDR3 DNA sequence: TGTGCCAGCAGTCTGAAACAGGGGGGAAATAGCAATCAGCCCCAGCATTTT. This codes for CASSLKQGGNSNQPQHF.

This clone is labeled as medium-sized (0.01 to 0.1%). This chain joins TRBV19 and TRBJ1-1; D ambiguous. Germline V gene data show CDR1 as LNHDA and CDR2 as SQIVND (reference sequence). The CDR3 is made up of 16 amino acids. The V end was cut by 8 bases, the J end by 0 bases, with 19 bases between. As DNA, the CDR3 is TGTGCCAGTTTAGGCAGCACCAAGTCGTTGAACACTGAAGCTTTCTTT. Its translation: CASLGSTKSLNTEAFF.

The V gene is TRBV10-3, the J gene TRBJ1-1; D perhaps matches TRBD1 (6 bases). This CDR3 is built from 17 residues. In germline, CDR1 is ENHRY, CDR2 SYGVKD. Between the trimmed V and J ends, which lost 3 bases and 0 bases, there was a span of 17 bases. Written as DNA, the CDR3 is TGTGCCATCAGTGAAGAGGGGGAAAGGGTACTGAACACTGAAGCTTTCTTT. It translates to CAISEEGERVLNTEAFF.

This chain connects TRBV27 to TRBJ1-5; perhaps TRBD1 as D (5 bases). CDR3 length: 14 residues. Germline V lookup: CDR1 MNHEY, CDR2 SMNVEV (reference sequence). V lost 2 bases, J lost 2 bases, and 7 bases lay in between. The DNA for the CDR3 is TGTGCCAGCAGTTTACTGGGGGGCAATCAGCCCCAGCATTTT. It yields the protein CASSLLGGNQPQHF.

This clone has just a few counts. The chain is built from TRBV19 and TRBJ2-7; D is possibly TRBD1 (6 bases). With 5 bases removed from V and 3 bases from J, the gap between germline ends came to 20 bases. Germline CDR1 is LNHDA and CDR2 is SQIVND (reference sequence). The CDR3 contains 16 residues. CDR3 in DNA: TGTGCCAGTAGTGAAACGCCAGGGGTACAAGGCTACGAGCAGTACTTC. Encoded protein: CASSETPGVQGYEQYF.

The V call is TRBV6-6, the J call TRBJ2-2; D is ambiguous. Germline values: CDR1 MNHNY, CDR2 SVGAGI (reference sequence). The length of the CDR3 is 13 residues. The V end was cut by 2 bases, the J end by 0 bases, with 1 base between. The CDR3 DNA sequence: TGTGCCAGCAGTTACCCGAACACCGGGGAGCTGTTTTTT. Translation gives CASSYPNTGELFF.

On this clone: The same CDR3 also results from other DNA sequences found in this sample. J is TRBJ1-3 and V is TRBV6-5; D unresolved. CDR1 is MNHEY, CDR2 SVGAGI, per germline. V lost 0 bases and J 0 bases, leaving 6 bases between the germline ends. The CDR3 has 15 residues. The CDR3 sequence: CASSYSGSSGNTIYF. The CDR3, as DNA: TGTGCCAGCAGTTACTCGGGCAGCTCTGGAAACACCATATATTTT.

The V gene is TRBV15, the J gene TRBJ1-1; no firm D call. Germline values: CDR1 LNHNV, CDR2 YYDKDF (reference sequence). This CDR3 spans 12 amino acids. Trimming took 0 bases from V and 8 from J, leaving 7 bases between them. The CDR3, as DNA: TGTGCCACCAGCAGAGATAGCCTAGAAGCTTTCTTT. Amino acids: CATSRDSLEAFF. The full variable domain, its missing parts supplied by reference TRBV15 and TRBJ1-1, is DAMVIQNPRYQVTQFGKPVTLSCSQTLNHNVMYWYQQKSSQAPKLLFHYYDKDFNNEADTPDNFQSRRPNTSFCFLDIRSPGLGDTAMYLCATSRDSLEAFFGQGTRLTVV.

The CDR3 nucleotides are TGCGCCAGCAGCTCGTCAGGTTTTAGGACTGAAGCTTTCTTT. As protein: CASSSSGFRTEAFF. The rearrangement joins TRBV5-1 to TRBJ1-1; D not resolved. V gave up 3 bases and J gave up 5 bases, with 14 bases separating them. This CDR3 is built from 14 residues. CDR1 SGHRS and CDR2 YFSETQ come from the germline V gene.

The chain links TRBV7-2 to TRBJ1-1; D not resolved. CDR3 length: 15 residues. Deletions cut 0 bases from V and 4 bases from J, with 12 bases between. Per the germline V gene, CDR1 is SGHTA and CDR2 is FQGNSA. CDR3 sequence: CASSLATRRFTEAFF. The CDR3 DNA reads TGTGCCAGCAGCTTAGCCACGCGGCGGTTCACTGAAGCTTTCTTT. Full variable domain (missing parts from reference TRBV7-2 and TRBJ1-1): GAGVSQSPSNKVTEKGKDVELRCDPISGHTALYWYRQSLGQGLEFLIYFQGNSAPDKSGLPSDRFSAERTGGSVSTLTIQRTQQEDSAVYLCASSLATRRFTEAFFGQGTRLTVV.

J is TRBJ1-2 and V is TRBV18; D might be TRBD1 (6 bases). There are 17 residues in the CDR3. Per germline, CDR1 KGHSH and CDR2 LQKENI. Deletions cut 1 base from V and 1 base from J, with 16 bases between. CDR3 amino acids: CASSPRGSAQGNYGYTF. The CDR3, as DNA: TGTGCCAGCTCACCACGAGGATCGGCACAGGGTAACTATGGCTACACCTTC. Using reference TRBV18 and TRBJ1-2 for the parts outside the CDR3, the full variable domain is NAGVMQNPRHLVRRRGQEARLRCSPMKGHSHVYWYRQLPEEGLKFMVYLQKENIIDESGMPKERFSAEFPKEGPSILRIQQVVRGDSAAYFCASSPRGSAQGNYGYTFGSGTRLTVV.

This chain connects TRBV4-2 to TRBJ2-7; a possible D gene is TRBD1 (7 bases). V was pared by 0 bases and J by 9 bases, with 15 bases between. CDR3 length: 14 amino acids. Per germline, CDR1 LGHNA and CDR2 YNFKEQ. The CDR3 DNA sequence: TGTGCCAGCAGCCAAGAGGAGGGGGCAGGACGGCAGTACTTC. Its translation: CASSQEEGAGRQYF.

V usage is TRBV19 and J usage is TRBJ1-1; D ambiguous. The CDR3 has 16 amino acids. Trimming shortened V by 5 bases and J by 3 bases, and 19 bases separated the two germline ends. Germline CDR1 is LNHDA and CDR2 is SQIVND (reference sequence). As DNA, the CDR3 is TGTGCCAGTAGTGCGTCGACTTATCTTGGGGACACTGAAGCTTTCTTT. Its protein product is CASSASTYLGDTEAFF.

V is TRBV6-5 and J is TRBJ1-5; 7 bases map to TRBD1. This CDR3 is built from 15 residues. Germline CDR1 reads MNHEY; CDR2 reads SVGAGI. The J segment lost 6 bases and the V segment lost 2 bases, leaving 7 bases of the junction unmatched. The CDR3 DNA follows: TGTGCCAGCAGTTACACGGCGGCAGGGGGTCAGCCCCAGCATTTT. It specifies CASSYTAAGGQPQHF.

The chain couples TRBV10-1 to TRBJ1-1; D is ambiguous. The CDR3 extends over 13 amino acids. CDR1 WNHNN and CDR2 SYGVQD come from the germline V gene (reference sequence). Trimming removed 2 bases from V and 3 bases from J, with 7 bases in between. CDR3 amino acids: CASSENIYTEAFF. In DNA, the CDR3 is TGCGCCAGCAGTGAGAACATATACACTGAAGCTTTCTTT.

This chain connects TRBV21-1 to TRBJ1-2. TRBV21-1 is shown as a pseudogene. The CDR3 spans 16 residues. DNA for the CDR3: TGTGCCAGCAGCTCGAAGACTCCCCCCTTCAACTATGGCTACACCTTC. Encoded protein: CASSSKTPPFNYGYTF.

CDR3 residues: CAWRREPGGTQYF. CDR3 nucleotides: TGTGCCTGGAGGCGGGAGCCGGGGGGTACGCAGTATTTT. This chain uses TRBV30 with TRBJ2-3, with TRBD2 matching over 7 bases. Germline V gene sequence: CDR1 GTSNPN, CDR2 SVGIG (reference sequence). V lost 3 bases, J lost 8 bases, and 8 bases stayed unmatched. This CDR3 has 13 amino acids.

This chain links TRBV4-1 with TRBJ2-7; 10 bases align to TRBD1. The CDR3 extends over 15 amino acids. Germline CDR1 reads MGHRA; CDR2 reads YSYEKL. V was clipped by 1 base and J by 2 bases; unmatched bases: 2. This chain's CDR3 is CASSQAGQGPYEQYF. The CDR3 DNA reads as TGCGCCAGCAGCCAAGCGGGACAGGGGCCCTACGAGCAGTACTTC.

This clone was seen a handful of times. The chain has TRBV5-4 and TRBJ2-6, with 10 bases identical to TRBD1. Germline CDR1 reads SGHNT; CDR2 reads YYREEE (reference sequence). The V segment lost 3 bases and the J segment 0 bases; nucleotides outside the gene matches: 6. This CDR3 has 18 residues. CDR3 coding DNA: TGTGCCAGCAGCTGGGACAGGGGTGGGGTCTCTGGGGCCAACGTCCTGACTTTC. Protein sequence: CASSWDRGGVSGANVLTF. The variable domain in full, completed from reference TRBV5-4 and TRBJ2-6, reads ETGVTQSPTHLIKTRGQQVTLRCSSQSGHNTVSWYQQALGQGPQFIFQYYREEENGRGNFPPRFSGLQFPNYSSELNVNALELDDSALYLCASSWDRGGVSGANVLTFGAGSRLTVL.

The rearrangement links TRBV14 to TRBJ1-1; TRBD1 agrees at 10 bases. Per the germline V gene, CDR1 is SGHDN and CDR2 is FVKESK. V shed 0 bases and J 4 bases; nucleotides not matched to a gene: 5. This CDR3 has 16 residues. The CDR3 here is CASSQDLGTGATEAFF. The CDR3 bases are TGTGCCAGCAGCCAAGATCTTGGGACAGGGGCCACTGAAGCTTTCTTT.

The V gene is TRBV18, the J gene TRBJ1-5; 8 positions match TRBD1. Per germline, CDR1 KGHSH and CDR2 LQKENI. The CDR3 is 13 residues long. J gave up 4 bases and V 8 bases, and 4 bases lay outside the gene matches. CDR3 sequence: CASGQGQNQPQHF. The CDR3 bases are TGTGCCAGCGGACAGGGCCAGAATCAGCCCCAGCATTTT.